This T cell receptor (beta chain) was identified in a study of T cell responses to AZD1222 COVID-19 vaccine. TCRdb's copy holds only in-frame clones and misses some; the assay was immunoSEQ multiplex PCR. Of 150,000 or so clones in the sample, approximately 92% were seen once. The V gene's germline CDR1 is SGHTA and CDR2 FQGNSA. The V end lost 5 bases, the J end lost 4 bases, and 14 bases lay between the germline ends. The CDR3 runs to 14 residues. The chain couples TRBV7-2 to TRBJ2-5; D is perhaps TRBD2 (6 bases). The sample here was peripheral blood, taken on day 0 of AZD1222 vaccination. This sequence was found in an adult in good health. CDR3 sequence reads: CASSLGGARETQYF. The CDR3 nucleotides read TGTGCCAGCAGCCTCGGGGGAGCCCGAGAGACCCAGTACTTC. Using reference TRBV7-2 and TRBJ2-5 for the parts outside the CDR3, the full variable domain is GAGVSQSPSNKVTEKGKDVELRCDPISGHTALYWYRQSLGQGLEFLIYFQGNSAPDKSGLPSDRFSAERTGGSVSTLTIQRTQQEDSAVYLCASSLGGARETQYFGPGTRLLVL.